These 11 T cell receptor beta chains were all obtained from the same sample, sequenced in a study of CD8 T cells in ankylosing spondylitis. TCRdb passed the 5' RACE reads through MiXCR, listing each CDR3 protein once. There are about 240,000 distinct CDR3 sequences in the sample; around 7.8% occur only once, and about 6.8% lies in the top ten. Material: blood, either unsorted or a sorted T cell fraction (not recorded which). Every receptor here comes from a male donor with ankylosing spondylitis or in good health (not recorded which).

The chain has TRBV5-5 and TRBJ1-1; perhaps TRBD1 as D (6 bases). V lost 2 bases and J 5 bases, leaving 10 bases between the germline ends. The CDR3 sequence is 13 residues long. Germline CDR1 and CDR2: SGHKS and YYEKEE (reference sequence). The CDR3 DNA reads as TGTGCCAGCAGCTTTACAGGGTTGACTGAAGCTTTCTTT. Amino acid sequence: CASSFTGLTEAFF.

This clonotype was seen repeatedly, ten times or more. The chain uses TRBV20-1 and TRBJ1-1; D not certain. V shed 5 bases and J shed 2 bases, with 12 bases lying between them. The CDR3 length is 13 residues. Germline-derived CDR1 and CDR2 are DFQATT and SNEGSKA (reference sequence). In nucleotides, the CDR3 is TGCAGTGCTTGGGCTCCTCGTAACACTGAAGCTTTCTTT. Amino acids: CSAWAPRNTEAFF.

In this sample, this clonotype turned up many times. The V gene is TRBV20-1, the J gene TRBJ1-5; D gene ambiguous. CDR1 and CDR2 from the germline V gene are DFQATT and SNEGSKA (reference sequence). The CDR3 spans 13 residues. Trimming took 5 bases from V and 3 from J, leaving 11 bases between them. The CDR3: CSASLQINQPQHF. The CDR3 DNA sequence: TGCAGTGCTTCCCTACAAATCAATCAGCCCCAGCATTTT.

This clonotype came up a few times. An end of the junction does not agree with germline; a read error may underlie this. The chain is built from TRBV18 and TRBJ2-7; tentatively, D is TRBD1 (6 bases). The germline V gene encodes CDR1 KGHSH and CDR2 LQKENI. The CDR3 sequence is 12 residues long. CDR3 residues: CASSPSTGVTWF. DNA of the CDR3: TGTGCCAGCTCACCGTCGACAGGAGTAACGTGGTTC.

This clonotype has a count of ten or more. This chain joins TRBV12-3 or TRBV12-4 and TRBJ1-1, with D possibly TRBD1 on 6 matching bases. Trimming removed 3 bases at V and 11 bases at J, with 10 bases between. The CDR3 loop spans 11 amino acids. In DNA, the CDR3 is TGTGCCAGCAGTTTCGGGGGGCGGGCTTTCTTT. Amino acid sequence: CASSFGGRAFF.

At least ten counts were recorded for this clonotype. The CDR3, as DNA: TGTGCCAGCAGTGAGCAGGCCAGAGATACGCAGTATTTT. This sequence encodes CASSEQARDTQYF. V and J are TRBV12-3 or TRBV12-4 and TRBJ2-3; D unresolved. The CDR3 is 13 amino acids. The V end lost 5 bases, the J end lost 5 bases, and 11 bases lay between the germline ends.

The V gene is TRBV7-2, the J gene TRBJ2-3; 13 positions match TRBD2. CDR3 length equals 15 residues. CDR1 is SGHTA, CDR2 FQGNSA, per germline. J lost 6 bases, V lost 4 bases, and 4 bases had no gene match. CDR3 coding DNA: TGTGCCAGCAGCTCCAAACTAGCGGGGGGGGATACGCAGTATTTT. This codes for CASSSKLAGGDTQYF.

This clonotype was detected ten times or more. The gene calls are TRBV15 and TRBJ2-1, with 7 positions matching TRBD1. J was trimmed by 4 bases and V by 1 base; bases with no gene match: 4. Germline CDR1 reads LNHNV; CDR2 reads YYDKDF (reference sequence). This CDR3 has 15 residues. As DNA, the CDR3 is TGTGCCACCAGCAGAGCCCGGACAGGTTACAATGAGCAGTTCTTC. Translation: CATSRARTGYNEQFF.

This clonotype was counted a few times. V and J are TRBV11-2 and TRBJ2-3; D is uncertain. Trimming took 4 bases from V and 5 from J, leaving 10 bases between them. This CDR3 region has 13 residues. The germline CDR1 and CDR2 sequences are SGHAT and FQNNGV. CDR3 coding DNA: TGTGCCAGCAGCTCTCACGTGGGAGATACGCAGTATTTT. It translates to CASSSHVGDTQYF.

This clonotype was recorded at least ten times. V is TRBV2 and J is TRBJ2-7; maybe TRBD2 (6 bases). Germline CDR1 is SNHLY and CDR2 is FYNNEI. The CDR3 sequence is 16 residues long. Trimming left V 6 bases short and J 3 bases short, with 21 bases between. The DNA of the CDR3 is TGTGCCAGCAGGGAGGGAGAGGGAAGGGAGTACTACGAGCAGTACTTC. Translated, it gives CASREGEGREYYEQYF.

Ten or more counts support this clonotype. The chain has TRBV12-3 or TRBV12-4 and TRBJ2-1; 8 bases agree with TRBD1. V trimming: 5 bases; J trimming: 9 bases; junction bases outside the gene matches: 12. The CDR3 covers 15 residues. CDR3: CASSRSSQGGSEQFF. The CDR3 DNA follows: TGTGCCAGCAGTCGTTCCTCACAGGGGGGAAGTGAGCAGTTCTTC.